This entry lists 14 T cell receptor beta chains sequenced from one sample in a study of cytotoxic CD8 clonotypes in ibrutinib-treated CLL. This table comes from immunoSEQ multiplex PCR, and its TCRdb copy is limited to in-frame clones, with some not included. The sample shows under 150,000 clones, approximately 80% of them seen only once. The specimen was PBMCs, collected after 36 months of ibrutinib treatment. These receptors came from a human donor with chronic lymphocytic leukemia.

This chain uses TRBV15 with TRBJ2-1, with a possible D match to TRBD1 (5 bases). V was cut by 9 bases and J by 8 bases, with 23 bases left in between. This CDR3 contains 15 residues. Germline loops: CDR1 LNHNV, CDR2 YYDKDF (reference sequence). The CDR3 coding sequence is TGTGCCACAGAAGAACTTGGACGCATCAGGGATGAGCAGTTCTTC. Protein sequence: CATEELGRIRDEQFF.

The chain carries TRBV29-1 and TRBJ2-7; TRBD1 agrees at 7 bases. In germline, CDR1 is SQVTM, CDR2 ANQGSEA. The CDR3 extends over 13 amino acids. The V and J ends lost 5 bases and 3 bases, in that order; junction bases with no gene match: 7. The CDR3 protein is CSVYPRDSYEQYF. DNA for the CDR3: TGCAGCGTTTACCCCCGGGACAGCTACGAGCAGTACTTC.

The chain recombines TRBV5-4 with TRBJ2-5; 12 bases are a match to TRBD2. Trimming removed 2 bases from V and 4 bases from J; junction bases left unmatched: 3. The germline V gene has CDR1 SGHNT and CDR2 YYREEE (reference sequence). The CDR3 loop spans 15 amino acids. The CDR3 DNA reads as TGTGCCAGCAGCTTTACTAGCGGGGGGAGAGAGACCCAGTACTTC. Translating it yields CASSFTSGGRETQYF. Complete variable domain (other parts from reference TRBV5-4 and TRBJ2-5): ETGVTQSPTHLIKTRGQQVTLRCSSQSGHNTVSWYQQALGQGPQFIFQYYREEENGRGNFPPRFSGLQFPNYSSELNVNALELDDSALYLCASSFTSGGRETQYFGPGTRLLVL.

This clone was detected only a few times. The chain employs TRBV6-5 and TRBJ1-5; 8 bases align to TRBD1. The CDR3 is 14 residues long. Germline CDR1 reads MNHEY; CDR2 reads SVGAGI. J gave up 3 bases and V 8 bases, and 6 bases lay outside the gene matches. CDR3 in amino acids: CASSDRDYNQPQHF. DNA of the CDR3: TGTGCCAGCTCGGACAGGGATTACAATCAGCCCCAGCATTTT.

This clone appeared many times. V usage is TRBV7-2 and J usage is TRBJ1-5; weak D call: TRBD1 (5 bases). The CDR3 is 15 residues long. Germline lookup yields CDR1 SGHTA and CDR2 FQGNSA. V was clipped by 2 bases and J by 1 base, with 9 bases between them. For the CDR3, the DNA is TGTGCCAGCAGCTTATGGGGCAGGAGCAATCAGCCCCAGCATTTT. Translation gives CASSLWGRSNQPQHF.

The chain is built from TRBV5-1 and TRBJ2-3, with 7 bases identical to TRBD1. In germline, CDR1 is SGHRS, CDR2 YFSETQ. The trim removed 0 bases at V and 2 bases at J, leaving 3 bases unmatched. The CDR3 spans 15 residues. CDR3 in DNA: TGCGCCAGCAGCTTGGACAGGGGAGTCACAGATACGCAGTATTTT. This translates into CASSLDRGVTDTQYF.

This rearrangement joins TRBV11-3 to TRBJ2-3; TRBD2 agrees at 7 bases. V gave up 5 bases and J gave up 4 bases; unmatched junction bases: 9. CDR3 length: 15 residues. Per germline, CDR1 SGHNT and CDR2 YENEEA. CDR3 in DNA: TGTGCCAGCAGCCCGGGGGACCGGGGGGCAGATACGCAGTATTTT. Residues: CASSPGDRGADTQYF.

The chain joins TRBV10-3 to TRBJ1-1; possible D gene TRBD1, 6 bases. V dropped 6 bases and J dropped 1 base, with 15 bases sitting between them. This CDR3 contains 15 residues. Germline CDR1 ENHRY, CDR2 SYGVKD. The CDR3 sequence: CAISPWQGWNTEAFF. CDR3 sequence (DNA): TGTGCCATCAGCCCCTGGCAGGGGTGGAACACTGAAGCTTTCTTT.

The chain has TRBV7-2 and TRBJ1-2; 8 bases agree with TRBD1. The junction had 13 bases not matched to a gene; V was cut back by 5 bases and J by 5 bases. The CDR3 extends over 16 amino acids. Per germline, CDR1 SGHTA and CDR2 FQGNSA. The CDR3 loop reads CASSTGGQGRTYGYTF. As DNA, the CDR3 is TGTGCCAGCAGCACAGGAGGACAGGGAAGAACGTATGGCTACACCTTC.

The CDR3 sequence: CASKRGRGEADTQYF. CDR3 bases: TGTGCCAGCAAACGGGGGCGCGGCGAGGCAGATACGCAGTATTTT. The rearrangement joins TRBV7-8 to TRBJ2-3, with D perhaps given as TRBD1 or TRBD2 (6 bases each). CDR3 length: 15 amino acids. V was pared by 7 bases and J by 4 bases, with 18 bases between. Germline V gives CDR1 SGHVS, CDR2 FQNEAQ.

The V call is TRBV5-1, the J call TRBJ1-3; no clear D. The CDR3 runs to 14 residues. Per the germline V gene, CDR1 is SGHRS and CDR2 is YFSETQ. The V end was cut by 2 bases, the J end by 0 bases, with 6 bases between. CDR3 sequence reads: CASSFANSGNTIYF. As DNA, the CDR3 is TGCGCCAGCAGCTTCGCTAACTCTGGAAACACCATATATTTT. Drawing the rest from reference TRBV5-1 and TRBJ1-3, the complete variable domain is KAGVTQTPRYLIKTRGQQVTLSCSPISGHRSVSWYQQTPGQGLQFLFEYFSETQRNKGNFPGRFSGRQFSNSRSEMNVSTLELGDSALYLCASSFANSGNTIYFGEGSWLTVV.

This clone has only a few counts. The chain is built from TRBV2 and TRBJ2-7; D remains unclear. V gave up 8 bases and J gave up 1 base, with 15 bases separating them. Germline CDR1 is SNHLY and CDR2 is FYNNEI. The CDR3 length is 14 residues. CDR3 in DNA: TGTGCCAGCGTGCCCCCCACGAGATCCTACGAGCAGTACTTC. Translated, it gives CASVPPTRSYEQYF.

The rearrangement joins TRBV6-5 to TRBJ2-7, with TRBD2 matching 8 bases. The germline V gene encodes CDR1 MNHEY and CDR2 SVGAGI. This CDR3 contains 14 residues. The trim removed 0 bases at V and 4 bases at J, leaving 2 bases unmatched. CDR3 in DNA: TGTGCCAGCAGTTACTCGAGCGGGAGTTACGAGCAGTACTTC. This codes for CASSYSSGSYEQYF.

CDR3 residues: CASSQVLRLRALNYGYTF. CDR3 DNA: TGCGCCAGCAGCCAAGTCTTGCGGCTGCGGGCCCTAAACTATGGCTACACCTTC. The chain combines TRBV4-1 with TRBJ1-2, with D hard to call. Germline V gives CDR1 MGHRA, CDR2 YSYEKL. This CDR3 is built from 18 residues. V was cut by 1 base and J by 2 bases, with 20 bases left in between.